The 23 T cell receptor beta chains presented below share a single source sample, sequenced in a study of regulatory T cells in long-lasting Graves disease. Arm-PCR of CDR3 regions and iRepertoire HTBI primers were the basis on which TCR beta libraries were built. From the multiplex PCR reads, TCRdb called clonotypes with MiXCR, one entry per CDR3 protein. The sample lists about 660,000 distinct CDR3 sequences, approximately 31% occurring once. Stated time point: persistent/refractory GD, antithyroid drugs over 5 years with positive TRAb. Preparation of the TCR library used RNA extracted from PBMCs. The sample was peripheral blood mononuclear cells (PBMCs), taken when the disease was refractory, from a patient treated with antithyroid drugs. Source of these receptors: a female donor with Graves disease.

This clonotype was counted a few times. The CDR3 loop is CASSRLAGFSEQYF. DNA for the CDR3: TGTGCCAGCAGCCGACTAGCGGGATTCAGCGAGCAGTACTTC. V usage is TRBV7-3 and J usage is TRBJ2-7; 11 nucleotides align to TRBD2. The CDR3 consists of 14 residues. CDR1 SGHTA and CDR2 FQGTGA come from the germline V gene. The V segment lost 5 bases and the J segment 6 bases; nucleotides outside the gene matches: 6.

This chain connects TRBV29-1 to TRBJ1-3; D unresolved. CDR3 size: 11 residues. Trimming left V 2 bases short and J 4 bases short, with 3 bases between. CDR1 and CDR2 (germline): SQVTM, ANQGSEA. The CDR3 spells CSVEQGNTIYF. CDR3 nucleotide sequence: TGCAGCGTTGAACAGGGAAACACCATATATTTT.

This rearrangement joins TRBV7-2 to TRBJ1-6, with TRBD1 as a possible D gene (6 bases). The CDR3 spans 19 residues. V was clipped by 1 base and J by 0 bases, with 16 bases between them. The V gene's germline CDR1 is SGHTA and CDR2 FQGNSA. The CDR3 sequence is CASSLVTGRSSSYNSPLHF. CDR3 sequence (DNA): TGTGCCAGCAGCTTAGTAACAGGGCGTTCTAGCTCCTATAATTCACCCCTCCACTTT.

This clonotype was found once. The genes are TRBV19 and TRBJ1-5; D remains unclear. Germline V gives CDR1 LNHDA, CDR2 SQIVND (reference sequence). V lost 7 bases to trimming and J lost 5 bases, with 12 bases between them. This CDR3 has 13 residues. The CDR3 here is CASTPSWDQPQHF. CDR3 sequence (DNA): TGTGCCAGTACCCCTTCTTGGGATCAGCCCCAGCATTTT.

V is TRBV15 and J is TRBJ2-7; no clear D. Germline CDR1 and CDR2: LNHNV and YYDKDF (reference sequence). The length of the CDR3 is 17 residues. V lost 3 bases and J 2 bases, leaving 20 bases between the germline ends. The chain's CDR3 is CATSREPSTTLTYEQYF. CDR3 DNA: TGTGCCACCAGCAGGGAACCCTCTACGACCCTAACCTACGAGCAGTACTTC.

Comment on this clonotype: This likely comes from a read error, as the CDR3 has no conserved phenylalanine or tryptophan at its end. J is TRBJ1-1 and V is TRBV19; D uncertain. CDR3 length: 14 amino acids. The germline CDR1 and CDR2 sequences are LNHDA and SQIVND (reference sequence). Trimming stripped 9 bases from V and 5 bases from J, with 19 bases between. DNA of the CDR3: TGTGCCAGCAACCCCTTAGTGGAGGGAACTGAAGCTTTCTCT. Translating it yields CASNPLVEGTEAFS.

The genes are TRBV6-1 and TRBJ1-5, with unresolved D. Trimming took 7 bases from V and 4 from J, leaving 14 bases between them. Germline CDR1 and CDR2: MNHNS and SASEGT. The CDR3 covers 14 residues. CDR3 bases: TGTGCCAGCACTGGCCGGAGGTCAAATCAGCCCCAGCATTTT. This codes for CASTGRRSNQPQHF.

A few counts support this clonotype. This chain links TRBV19 with TRBJ1-1; D not certain. Trimming pared 6 bases from V and 0 bases from J, leaving 11 bases between. There are 14 residues in the CDR3. CDR1 is LNHDA, CDR2 SQIVND, per germline (reference sequence). The DNA of the CDR3 is TGTGCCAGTAGGTTAAGGTACGTGAACACTGAAGCTTTCTTT. Amino acids: CASRLRYVNTEAFF.

This clonotype has a count of ten or more. CDR3 sequence: CASSKGWGTSGSYEQYF. The CDR3 nucleotides are TGTGCCAGCAGTAAGGGCTGGGGGACTAGCGGGAGTTACGAGCAGTACTTC. The chain uses TRBV6-1 and TRBJ2-7; 14 bases line up with TRBD2. CDR3 length: 17 residues. Looked up from germline, CDR1 is MNHNS and CDR2 is SASEGT. Unmatched junction bases numbered 10, after V lost 5 bases and J lost 4 bases.

This chain connects TRBV4-1 to TRBJ2-4, with 9 bases identical to TRBD2. V trimming: 0 bases; J trimming: 8 bases; junction bases outside the gene matches: 11. Per germline, CDR1 MGHRA and CDR2 YSYEKL. The CDR3 totals 17 residues. The CDR3 coding sequence is TGCGCCAGCAGCCAAGAAATTAGCGGGAGATCGGGGGACATTCAGTACTTC. Translated: CASSQEISGRSGDIQYF.

The genes are TRBV10-3 and TRBJ1-5; 10 bases fit TRBD1. CDR3 length equals 16 residues. The V gene's germline CDR1 is ENHRY and CDR2 SYGVKD. The ends lost 0 bases at V and 7 bases at J; junction bases unmatched: 6. CDR3 region: CAISESGTGAAQPQHF. The CDR3 DNA sequence: TGTGCCATCAGTGAGTCCGGGACAGGGGCGGCCCAGCCCCAGCATTTT.

The chain uses TRBV2 and TRBJ2-3; D perhaps matches TRBD2 (6 bases). The V gene's germline CDR1 is SNHLY and CDR2 FYNNEI. The V gene lost 7 bases and the J gene lost 4 bases, with 9 bases spanning the gap. The length of the CDR3 is 12 residues. CDR3 in DNA: TGTGCCAGCACCAGACTAGCAGATACGCAGTATTTT. This translates into CASTRLADTQYF.

This clonotype was found many times. The gene calls are TRBV11-3 and TRBJ1-1, with D possibly TRBD1 on 5 matching bases. V was shortened by 5 bases and J by 0 bases, with 13 bases between the two germline ends. Germline lookup yields CDR1 SGHNT and CDR2 YENEEA. The CDR3 runs to 15 residues. The CDR3 nucleotides read TGTGCCAGCAGCCCAAGACAGTTAATGAACACTGAAGCTTTCTTT. This translates into CASSPRQLMNTEAFF.

The V call is TRBV9, the J call TRBJ1-4; no clear D gene. The CDR3 extends over 13 amino acids. V was cut by 4 bases and J by 5 bases, with 9 bases left in between. Germline-derived CDR1 and CDR2 are SGDLS and YYNGEE. This CDR3 reads CASSPAPNEKLFF. The CDR3, as DNA: TGTGCCAGCAGCCCTGCCCCAAATGAAAAACTGTTTTTT.

This chain joins TRBV6-5 and TRBJ1-3; D unclear. CDR3 length: 15 residues. Per germline, CDR1 MNHEY and CDR2 SVGAGI. Trimming took off 4 bases at V and 0 bases at J, with 10 bases between the two ends. The CDR3 sequence: CASSSGLSSGNTIYF. CDR3 DNA: TGTGCCAGCAGTTCCGGTTTGAGCTCTGGAAACACCATATATTTT.

This clonotype was seen more than once but under ten times. V gene TRBV5-1 combines with J gene TRBJ2-7; tentatively, D is TRBD1 (6 bases). This CDR3 has 15 residues. CDR1 SGHRS and CDR2 YFSETQ come from the germline V gene. The ends were cut back, 4 bases at V and 3 bases at J, with 17 bases in the middle. Written as DNA, the CDR3 is TGCGCCAGCAGCGCACACTGGACAGCCTACTACGAGCAGTACTTC. It encodes CASSAHWTAYYEQYF.

Worth noting for this clonotype: One end of the junction does not line up with germline, which may come from a read error. The chain links TRBV7-9 to TRBJ2-7; D gene uncertain. Germline V lookup: CDR1 SEHNR, CDR2 FQNEAQ (reference sequence). CDR3 length: 13 residues. CDR3 in DNA: TGTGCCAGCAGCATCAACTCTAAGTACGGGCAGTACTTC. This encodes CASSINSKYGQYF.

In its sample, this clonotype was seen a few times. The chain recombines TRBV20-1 with TRBJ1-5, with D hard to call. The CDR3 loop spans 12 amino acids. The V gene's germline CDR1 is DFQATT and CDR2 SNEGSKA (reference sequence). The germline V and J ends were trimmed by 3 bases and 2 bases, with 5 bases remaining between them. CDR3 DNA sequence: TGCAGTGCTAGCTCGCGCAATCAGCCCCAGCATTTT. Its protein product is CSASSRNQPQHF.

This clonotype was seen ten or more times. The chain has TRBV6-2 or TRBV6-3 and TRBJ2-5; D assignment may be TRBD1 or TRBD2 (7 bases each). Germline V gene lookup returns CDR1 MNHEY and CDR2 SVGEGT. Deletions cut 5 bases from V and 5 bases from J, with 18 bases between. The CDR3 spans 15 residues. As DNA, the CDR3 is TGTGCCAGCAGTGGCGGGCAGGGGGGGATTGAGACCCAGTACTTC. As protein: CASSGGQGGIETQYF.

The chain links TRBV5-1 to TRBJ1-1, with D unresolved. From germline, CDR1 is SGHRS and CDR2 YFSETQ. CDR3 length: 16 amino acids. Trimming cost V 0 bases and J 0 bases, with 12 bases left between them. As DNA, the CDR3 is TGCGCCAGCAGCTTGGAGACGGGAAACATGAACACTGAAGCTTTCTTT. This codes for CASSLETGNMNTEAFF.

V and J are TRBV27 and TRBJ1-5; 7 positions agree with TRBD1. In germline, CDR1 is MNHEY, CDR2 SMNVEV (reference sequence). Trimming cost V 5 bases and J 5 bases; bases outside gene matches: 9. This CDR3 region has 15 residues. CDR3 sequence reads: CASSRTGRRDQPQHF. The CDR3 region has the DNA TGTGCCAGCAGTAGGACAGGCCGGCGGGATCAGCCCCAGCATTTT.

This sequence joins TRBV7-3 and TRBJ1-1; a possible D gene is TRBD1 (5 bases). Germline CDR1 and CDR2: SGHTA and FQGTGA. The V and J ends lost 0 bases and 2 bases respectively, with 10 bases between them. This CDR3 comprises 15 residues. The CDR3 nucleotides are TGTGCCAGCAGCTTAACCCCGACAGCCAACACTGAAGCTTTCTTT. Protein product: CASSLTPTANTEAFF.

The genes are TRBV19 and TRBJ1-1; D uncertain. Trimming shortened V by 6 bases and J by 1 base, and 12 bases separated the two germline ends. This CDR3 is built from 14 residues. Per the germline V gene, CDR1 is LNHDA and CDR2 is SQIVND (reference sequence). CDR3 coding DNA: TGTGCCAGTAGAGAGAGAATGAGGAACACTGAAGCTTTCTTT. This sequence encodes CASRERMRNTEAFF.